This T cell receptor beta chain appears in the sequencing data of a study of cytomegalovirus exposure and HLA in healthy donors. Study-wide context: The roughly 120 million unique TCR beta sequences, from about 170 million T cells, were found by an earlier analysis.

Despite likely unrecorded immune exposures, the donors were nominally healthy at the time of sampling. Amplification used 60 Vbeta primers and 13 Jbeta primers. TCRdb's table, derived via immunoSEQ multiplex PCR, lists solely in-frame clones and lacks some. Its clone listing holds approximately 120,000 clones. Source material: PBMCs. This sequence was found in a man between 18 and 35 years old in good health and CMV-seronegative.

DNA of the CDR3: TGCGCCAGCCGGGAGAGGCCAGGCGGGATTAACTATGGCTACACCTTC. Translated: CASRERPGGINYGYTF. The rearrangement links TRBV5-1 to TRBJ1-2; D is uncertain. CDR1 and CDR2 (germline): SGHRS, YFSETQ. V was cut by 7 bases and J by 1 base, with 20 bases left in between. The CDR3 runs to 16 residues.